This entry is about one T cell receptor (beta chain). Its cognate antigen is unknown. The authors built TCR beta libraries using iRepertoire HTBI primers and Arm-PCR of CDR3 regions. Each CDR3 protein gets one entry after TCRdb re-called the multiplex PCR reads with MiXCR. The sample has about 210,000 distinct CDR3 sequences, approximately 18% seen once; the top ten hold roughly 12%. This sample stems from a study of regulatory T cells in long-lasting Graves disease. About the research overall: Duration of antithyroid drug therapy among newly diagnosed Graves' patients was under 3 months.

As for time point: newly diagnosed GD, antithyroid drugs for less than 3 months. RNA from PBMCs was the source of the TCR library. V was pared by 2 bases and J by 7 bases, with 14 bases between. The CDR3 consists of 15 residues. CDR1 is MDHEN, CDR2 SYDVKM, per germline. Study findings and constraints: With a small sample size, accuracy may have been reduced.

The sample was also linked to a second study, of T cells in Graves' hyperthyroidism and ophthalmopathy. Per that paper: The authors' 13 V-J model separated ophthalmopathy from stable hyperthyroidism.

The rearrangement joins TRBV28 to TRBJ1-4; weak D call: TRBD1 (6 bases). The specimen comprised peripheral blood mononuclear cells (PBMCs), sampled at new diagnosis, from a patient treated with antithyroid drugs. The receptor was derived from a young woman with Graves disease. The CDR3 coding sequence is TGTGCCAGCAGTTTACCGCGGGGGGCAGGTGAAAAACTGTTTTTT. This sequence encodes CASSLPRGAGEKLFF.